This T cell receptor (beta chain) was profiled in a study of T cell repertoires in cytomegalovirus infection. Regarding this clonotype: The antigen is undetermined.

V was clipped by 1 base and J by 4 bases, with 14 bases between them. Germline V CDR1 and CDR2: SGHRS, YFSETQ. This CDR3 comprises 15 residues. TCRdb used MiXCR to reprocess the reads, holding one entry per CDR3 protein. The table records 300,000 to 400,000 distinct CDR3 sequences, under 35% of them present only once. The receptor was isolated from a human donor in good health (CMV status not recorded). Some clones in this sample may be carry-over from other donors' samples. Sequences were derived from cultured PBMCs, sampled from culture after CMV antigen stimulation. The V gene is TRBV5-1, the J gene TRBJ2-5; no clear D. The CDR3 sequence is CASSLSSRVTETQYF. DNA for the CDR3: TGCGCCAGCAGCTTGAGCTCCCGGGTCACAGAGACCCAGTACTTC.